Sequencing of this T cell receptor beta chain was carried out in a study of OX40 agonist ivuxolimab in advanced cancers. Overall study: Patients were dosed intravenously with ivuxolimab at 0.01 to 10 mg/kg every 2 weeks.

In regard to this clone: No DNA is shown, since the ends of the CDR3 on it are uncertain; the CDR3 is the one TCRdb lists.

From its first to its last residue, the CDR3 has 13 amino acids. The germline gives CDR1 LNHDA, CDR2 SQIVND (reference sequence). Assay: immunoSEQ multiplex PCR; the TCRdb copy retains only in-frame clones and omits some. The sample shows tens of thousands of clones, roughly 84% of them seen only once. This chain links TRBV19 with TRBJ2-5; TRBD2 is taken as the D call from the table, unchecked against the DNA. Sequences were derived from CD4+ or CD8+ T cells sorted from blood, sampled in a trial of the OX40 agonist ivuxolimab. This clonotype was obtained from an adult with an advanced solid tumor such as melanoma, head and neck, liver or kidney cancer. The CDR3 spells CASTSGGEETQYF.